This passage covers 6 T cell receptor beta chains from one sample sequenced in a study of CD8 T cells in ankylosing spondylitis. General study points: A TCR beta motif of 7 to 9 highly homologous variants seemed to mark ankylosing spondylitis blood.

The antigens these receptors bind are not known. TCRdb fed the 5' RACE reads into MiXCR, producing one record per CDR3 protein. Of around 430,000 distinct CDR3 sequences listed, 17% are singletons. Sequences were obtained from blood, either unsorted or a sorted T cell fraction (not recorded which). These receptors were obtained from a male donor with ankylosing spondylitis.

The chain has TRBV27 and TRBJ2-6; D is ambiguous. The CDR3 totals 16 residues. The germline V gene encodes CDR1 MNHEY and CDR2 SMNVEV (reference sequence). V shed 7 bases and J shed 0 bases, with 13 bases lying between them. The CDR3 DNA is TGTGCCAGCACTCGACTGGCGGACTCTGGGGCCAACGTCCTGACTTTC. Translation gives CASTRLADSGANVLTF. The full variable domain, completed using reference TRBV27 and TRBJ2-6, is EAQVTQNPRYLITVTGKKLTVTCSQNMNHEYMSWYRQDPGLGLRQIYYSMNVEVTDKGDVPEGYKVSRKEKRNFPLILESPSPNQTSLYFCASTRLADSGANVLTFGAGSRLTVL.

This clonotype was detected many times. V usage is TRBV5-1 and J usage is TRBJ2-2; 7 positions agree with TRBD2. The V segment lost 1 base and the J segment 3 bases; nucleotides outside the gene matches: 3. The germline CDR1 and CDR2 sequences are SGHRS and YFSETQ. The CDR3 contains 15 residues. CDR3: CASSLREGHTGELFF. The DNA for the CDR3 is TGCGCCAGCAGCTTGAGGGAGGGTCACACCGGGGAGCTGTTTTTT.

This clonotype has only a few counts. This chain uses TRBV29-1 with TRBJ1-2; tentative D call: TRBD1 (6 bases). The CDR3 sequence is 13 residues long. CDR1 is SQVTM and CDR2 is ANQGSEA in the germline V gene. V lost 5 bases and J lost 2, with 12 bases in between. The CDR3, as DNA: TGCAGCGTTACTCAGGGGAGCAACTATGGCTACACCTTC. Encoded protein: CSVTQGSNYGYTF.

This clonotype was seen more than once but under ten times. V gene TRBV25-1 combines with J gene TRBJ2-5, with 12 bases lining up with TRBD2. CDR1 MGHDK and CDR2 SYGVNS come from the germline V gene. CDR3 length: 17 amino acids. V dropped 3 bases and J dropped 7; count of bases not matched to a gene: 12. CDR3 sequence reads: CASSDLTSGGQRGTQYF. The CDR3 DNA is TGTGCCAGCAGTGACTTGACTAGCGGGGGCCAAAGGGGGACCCAGTACTTC.

The chain uses TRBV7-9 and TRBJ1-5; weak D call: TRBD1 (5 bases). The CDR3 contains 13 residues. CDR1 is SEHNR, CDR2 FQNEAQ, per germline (reference sequence). Trimming left V 5 bases short and J 9 bases short, with 14 bases between. In DNA form, the CDR3 reads TGTGCCAGCAGCCTCGGGCAGGGATCGCCCCAGCATTTT. Protein product: CASSLGQGSPQHF. The complete variable domain, with remaining parts taken from reference TRBV7-9 and TRBJ1-5, reads DTGVSQNPRHKITKRGQNVTFRCDPISEHNRLYWYRQTLGQGPEFLTYFQNEAQLEKSRLLSDRFSAERPKGSFSTLEIQRTEQGDSAMYLCASSLGQGSPQHFGDGTRLSIL.

This clonotype occurred many times. This chain connects TRBV24-1 to TRBJ2-5, with TRBD2 identical over 7 bases. This CDR3 has 14 residues. CDR1 is KGHDR and CDR2 is SFDVKD in the germline V gene. The V and J ends lost 4 bases and 2 bases, in that order; junction bases with no gene match: 3. CDR3 sequence reads: CATSDGGTQETQYF. CDR3 DNA sequence: TGTGCCACCAGTGACGGGGGGACTCAAGAGACCCAGTACTTC.